The clone carrying this T cell receptor (beta chain) is a singleton in its sample. This specimen comes from a study of blood T cell repertoires in COVID-19. As for the study in general: Acute and convalescent COVID-19 samples came from the United States, Italy and Spain. Nucleic acid was either cDNA or gDNA, and it came from T cells, B-cell-depleted T cells, or PBMCs.

Method: immunoSEQ multiplex PCR; TCRdb's copy keeps in-frame clones and lacks some. The sample lists under 300,000 clones, approximately 80% seen once, with 1.9% in the top ten. Germline CDR1 and CDR2: LNHDA and SQIVND (reference sequence). With V trimmed by 6 bases and J by 3 bases, 2 bases remained unmatched. The CDR3 length is 13 residues. The sequenced material came from peripheral blood. The V and J genes are TRBV19 and TRBJ1-3; 7 nucleotides agree with TRBD1. The TCR was taken from a man aged 30 to 45 who had recovered from COVID-19. DNA of the CDR3: TGTGCCAGTAGGCGGGACAGTGGAAACACCATATATTTT. Protein sequence: CASRRDSGNTIYF.